Listed here are 15 T cell receptor beta chains from one sample, sequenced in a study of blood T cells in healthy people across ages. Combining a sample-barcoded 5' primer with a J-beta primer mix, a second PCR ran for roughly 6 to 11 cycles. TCRdb recomputed calls from the 5' RACE reads with MiXCR, one row per CDR3 protein. The sample lists a few hundred thousand distinct CDR3 sequences; 27% were seen once. The sample consisted of blood. Every receptor here comes from a woman aged 65 to 85 in good health.

This clonotype was recorded only once. The CDR3 loop reads CASSSRLALISYEQYF. DNA of the CDR3: TGTGCCAGCAGCTCAAGACTAGCTCTTATCTCCTACGAGCAGTACTTC. The J gene is TRBJ2-7, the V gene TRBV7-2; 7 positions agree with TRBD2. The CDR3 totals 16 residues. V shed 4 bases, J shed 0 bases, and the junction held 9 bases outside the gene matches. Germline loops: CDR1 SGHTA, CDR2 FQGNSA. Variable domain in full (rest from reference TRBV7-2 and TRBJ2-7): GAGVSQSPSNKVTEKGKDVELRCDPISGHTALYWYRQSLGQGLEFLIYFQGNSAPDKSGLPSDRFSAERTGGSVSTLTIQRTQQEDSAVYLCASSSRLALISYEQYFGPGTRLTVT.

This clonotype was counted between two and nine times. The gene calls are TRBV11-3 and TRBJ2-7, with no clear D. The CDR3 totals 13 residues. The V and J ends lost 0 bases and 2 bases respectively, with 5 bases between them. Per germline, CDR1 SGHNT and CDR2 YENEEA. The CDR3 protein is CASSLDTTYEQYF. CDR3 DNA sequence: TGTGCCAGCAGCTTAGACACCACCTACGAGCAGTACTTC.

The chain carries TRBV7-2 and TRBJ2-3, with 10 bases that match TRBD2. The germline V gene has CDR1 SGHTA and CDR2 FQGNSA. The length of the CDR3 is 15 residues. Losses at the gene ends were 5 bases for V and 4 bases for J; bases not matched to a gene: 6. The CDR3 region has the DNA TGTGCCAGCAGCCCCCTAGCGGGGGCGGCAGATACGCAGTATTTT. Protein: CASSPLAGAADTQYF.

This clonotype was seen more than once but under ten times. The rearrangement links TRBV5-1 to TRBJ2-7; 11 bases are shared with TRBD2. Losses at the gene ends were 6 bases for V and 2 bases for J; bases not matched to a gene: 7. The CDR3 contains 15 residues. Germline-derived CDR1 and CDR2 are SGHRS and YFSETQ. CDR3: CASNLLAGGTYEQYF. Here the CDR3 DNA reads TGCGCCAGCAACCTCTTAGCGGGGGGGACCTACGAGCAGTACTTC.

The chain carries TRBV12-3 or TRBV12-4 and TRBJ2-7; the D is unclear. V was trimmed by 7 bases and J by 3 bases, leaving 25 bases between them. This CDR3 region has 17 residues. CDR3 bases: TGTGCCAGCACCAGCGCCCACAAGTTAAGGGTATTCTACGAGCAGTACTTC. This gives the protein CASTSAHKLRVFYEQYF.

There are a few counts of this clonotype. Germline and junction disagree at one end, which may indicate a read error. This chain connects TRBV4-3 to TRBJ1-4; possible D gene TRBD1, 5 bases. The CDR3 is made up of 15 amino acids. Germline CDR1 reads LGHNA; CDR2 reads YSLEER. DNA for the CDR3: TGCACCAGCAGCCAAGATGGGGCAGGGTCTGAAAAACTGTTTTTT. This encodes CTSSQDGAGSEKLFF.

This clonotype came up a few times. J is TRBJ2-7 and V is TRBV7-8; D is perhaps TRBD1 (6 bases). Trimming removed 4 bases from V and 3 bases from J, with 10 bases in between. The germline V gene has CDR1 SGHVS and CDR2 FQNEAQ. This CDR3 spans 13 amino acids. CDR3 sequence: CASSSSRGYEQYF. DNA of the CDR3: TGTGCCAGCAGCTCTTCCAGGGGCTACGAGCAGTACTTC.

This clonotype was counted only a few times. V and J are TRBV20-1 and TRBJ2-1; no clear D gene. The germline CDR1 and CDR2 sequences are DFQATT and SNEGSKA (reference sequence). The CDR3 has 10 amino acids. V shed 6 bases and J shed 6 bases, with 6 bases lying between them. The CDR3 protein is CSARSNEQFF. Here the CDR3 DNA reads TGCAGTGCAAGGAGCAATGAGCAGTTCTTC.

This clonotype has only a few counts. The chain is built from TRBV10-3 and TRBJ2-3, with 7 bases fitting TRBD2. The CDR3 runs to 15 residues. Germline V gives CDR1 ENHRY, CDR2 SYGVKD. The ends lost 6 bases at V and 2 bases at J; junction bases unmatched: 8. The DNA for the CDR3 is TGTGCCATCAGGACCGCTAGCGGACCCACAGATACGCAGTATTTT. Translated, it gives CAIRTASGPTDTQYF.

The gene calls are TRBV20-1 and TRBJ1-4, with D unresolved. The V gene lost 1 base and the J gene lost 5 bases, with 11 bases spanning the gap. Germline lookup yields CDR1 DFQATT and CDR2 SNEGSKA (reference sequence). This CDR3 is 14 amino acids long. CDR3: CSARGLNRNEKLFF. The CDR3 DNA reads TGCAGTGCTAGAGGTCTCAATAGAAATGAAAAACTGTTTTTT.

This clonotype was observed a handful of times. The chain is built from TRBV12-3 or TRBV12-4 and TRBJ2-7; a possible D gene is TRBD1 (6 bases). The CDR3 contains 15 residues. V lost 3 bases to trimming and J lost 3 bases, with 15 bases between them. CDR3 DNA: TGTGCCAGCAGTTTCTCAGGGGCTGGATTCTACGAGCAGTACTTC. It encodes CASSFSGAGFYEQYF.

This clonotype has only a few counts. The chain links TRBV5-1 to TRBJ2-3; 8 positions agree with TRBD2. The length of the CDR3 is 14 residues. Unmatched junction bases numbered 5, after V lost 2 bases and J lost 6 bases. The germline V gene encodes CDR1 SGHRS and CDR2 YFSETQ. The DNA for the CDR3 is TGCGCCAGCAGCTTTAGCGGGGTACTTGATACGCAGTATTTT. Translated: CASSFSGVLDTQYF.

Comments on this clonotype: With a much larger clone just one base away, this may be a read error. The V and J genes are TRBV5-5 and TRBJ2-5, with D unclear. There are 11 residues in the CDR3. Germline V lookup: CDR1 SGHKS, CDR2 YYEKEE (reference sequence). The CDR3 nucleotides read TGTGCCAGCAGCCAGCAAGAGGCCCAGTACTTC. Protein: CASSQQEAQYF.

This clonotype turned up a few times. The chain employs TRBV4-3 and TRBJ2-3, with D possibly being TRBD1 or TRBD2 (5 bases each). V lost 1 base and J 2 bases, leaving 16 bases between the germline ends. Germline V gene sequence: CDR1 LGHNA, CDR2 YSLEER. The CDR3 is 17 amino acids. CDR3 DNA sequence: TGCGCCAGCAGCCAAGTCGAGGGTGACGGGACCACAGATACGCAGTATTTT. This codes for CASSQVEGDGTTDTQYF.

Only a few counts were recorded for this clonotype. V and J are TRBV5-1 and TRBJ2-5; TRBD2 is a possible D gene (5 bases). Deletions cut 7 bases from V and 5 bases from J, with 18 bases between. The CDR3 is made up of 14 amino acids. Germline CDR1 SGHRS, CDR2 YFSETQ. CDR3 sequence: CASSKSGSWETQYF. CDR3 coding DNA: TGCGCCAGCTCGAAGAGCGGTTCATGGGAGACCCAGTACTTC.